One T cell receptor beta chain is described in this entry. Using immunoSEQ multiplex PCR, the repertoire was profiled, and TCRdb retains in-frame clones only, with some absent. The sample holds roughly 400,000 clones, more than 75% seen once. The sample originates from a study of blood T cell repertoires in COVID-19. This CDR3 region has 14 residues. CDR1 is LGHNA and CDR2 is YNFKEQ in the germline V gene. The ends were cut back, 0 bases at V and 3 bases at J, with 5 bases in the middle. The sequenced sample was peripheral blood. The rearrangement joins TRBV4-2 to TRBJ2-2, with no clear D. This receptor was taken from a woman aged 60-75 years with COVID-19, enrolled during active disease. The CDR3 protein is CASSQDRDTGELFF. The CDR3 DNA is TGTGCCAGCAGCCAAGATCGGGACACCGGGGAGCTGTTTTTT.